This T cell receptor beta chain appears in the sequencing data of a study of molecular identifiers for immune sequencing clone quantification. This clonotype has ten or more counts. In TCRdb, the PCR reads were re-called with MiXCR into one record per CDR3 protein. This table holds more than 450,000 distinct CDR3 sequences, roughly 23% found once. The sequence derives from a human donor in good health. Some libraries in this study had Jurkat cell RNA spiked in. The sample taken for sequencing was naive CD8+ T cells from blood, with Jurkat cell RNA spiked in. Indicated subset: FACS-sorted CD8+CD4-CCR7+CD45RA+ naive T cells.

Here the CDR3 DNA reads TGTGCCAGCAGCCAAGCACAGCAAGAGACCCAGTACTTC. Residues: CASSQAQQETQYF. V is TRBV14 and J is TRBJ2-5; the D is unclear. The V end lost 1 base, the J end lost 2 bases, and 5 bases lay between the germline ends. In germline, CDR1 is SGHDN, CDR2 FVKESK. The CDR3 is 13 amino acids.